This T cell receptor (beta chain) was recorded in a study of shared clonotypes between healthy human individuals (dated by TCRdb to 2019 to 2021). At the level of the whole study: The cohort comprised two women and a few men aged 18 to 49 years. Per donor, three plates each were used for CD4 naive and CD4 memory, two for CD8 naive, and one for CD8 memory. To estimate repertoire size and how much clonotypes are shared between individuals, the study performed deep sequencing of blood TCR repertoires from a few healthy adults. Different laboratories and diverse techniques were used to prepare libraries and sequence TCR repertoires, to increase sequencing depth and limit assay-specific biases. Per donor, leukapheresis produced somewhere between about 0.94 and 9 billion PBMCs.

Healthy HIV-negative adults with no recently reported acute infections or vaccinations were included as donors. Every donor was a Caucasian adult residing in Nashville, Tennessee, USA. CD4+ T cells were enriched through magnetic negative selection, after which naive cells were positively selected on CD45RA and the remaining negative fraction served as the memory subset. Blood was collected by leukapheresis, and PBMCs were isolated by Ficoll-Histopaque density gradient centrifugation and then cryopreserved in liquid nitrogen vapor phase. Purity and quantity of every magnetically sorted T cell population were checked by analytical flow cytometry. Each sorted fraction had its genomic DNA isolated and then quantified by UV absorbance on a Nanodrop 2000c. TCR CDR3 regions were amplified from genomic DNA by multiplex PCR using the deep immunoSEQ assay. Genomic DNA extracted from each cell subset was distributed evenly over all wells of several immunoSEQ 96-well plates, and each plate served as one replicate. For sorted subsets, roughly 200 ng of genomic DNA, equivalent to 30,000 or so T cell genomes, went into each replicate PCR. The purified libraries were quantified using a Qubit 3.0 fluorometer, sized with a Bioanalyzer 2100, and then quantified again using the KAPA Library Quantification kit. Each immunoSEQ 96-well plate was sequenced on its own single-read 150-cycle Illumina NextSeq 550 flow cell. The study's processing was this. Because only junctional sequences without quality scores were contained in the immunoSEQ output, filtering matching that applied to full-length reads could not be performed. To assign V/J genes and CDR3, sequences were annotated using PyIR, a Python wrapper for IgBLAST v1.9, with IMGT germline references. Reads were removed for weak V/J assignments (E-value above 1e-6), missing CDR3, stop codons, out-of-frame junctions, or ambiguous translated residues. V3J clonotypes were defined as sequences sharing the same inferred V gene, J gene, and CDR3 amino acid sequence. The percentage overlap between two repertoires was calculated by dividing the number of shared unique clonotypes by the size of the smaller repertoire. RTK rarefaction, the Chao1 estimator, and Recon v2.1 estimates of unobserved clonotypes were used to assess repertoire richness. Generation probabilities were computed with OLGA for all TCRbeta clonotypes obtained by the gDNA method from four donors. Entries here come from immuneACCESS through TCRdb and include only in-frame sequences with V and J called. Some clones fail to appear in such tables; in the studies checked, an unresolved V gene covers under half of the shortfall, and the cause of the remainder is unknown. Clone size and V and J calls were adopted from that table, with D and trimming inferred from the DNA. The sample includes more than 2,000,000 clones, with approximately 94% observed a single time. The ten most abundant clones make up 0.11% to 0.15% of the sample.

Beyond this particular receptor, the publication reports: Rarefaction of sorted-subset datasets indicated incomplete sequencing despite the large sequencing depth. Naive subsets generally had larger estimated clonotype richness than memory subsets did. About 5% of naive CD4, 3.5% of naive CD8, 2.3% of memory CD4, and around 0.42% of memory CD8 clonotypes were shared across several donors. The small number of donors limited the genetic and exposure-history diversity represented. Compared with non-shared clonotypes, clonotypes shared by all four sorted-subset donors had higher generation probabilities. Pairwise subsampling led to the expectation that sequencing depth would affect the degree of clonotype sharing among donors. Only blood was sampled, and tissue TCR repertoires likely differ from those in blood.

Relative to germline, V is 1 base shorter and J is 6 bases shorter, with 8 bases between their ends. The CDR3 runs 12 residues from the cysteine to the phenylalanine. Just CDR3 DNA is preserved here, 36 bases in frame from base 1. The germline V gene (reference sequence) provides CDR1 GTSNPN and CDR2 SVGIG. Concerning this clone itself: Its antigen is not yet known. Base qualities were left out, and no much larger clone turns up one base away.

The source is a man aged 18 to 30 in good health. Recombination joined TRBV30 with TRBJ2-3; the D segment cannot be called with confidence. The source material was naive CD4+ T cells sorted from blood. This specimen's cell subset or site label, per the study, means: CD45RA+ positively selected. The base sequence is TGTGCCTGGAGTGCCGCGTTGGATACGCAGTATTTT. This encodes CAWSAALDTQYF.